Below are 10 T cell receptor beta chains sequenced from a single sample in a study of read filtering for tumor transcriptome and immune sequencing. The library was built from about 400 ng RNA with molecular barcoded adaptors for alpha/delta and beta/gamma chains. TCRdb processed the reads anew with MiXCR; each CDR3 protein has one entry. This table holds fewer than 30,000 distinct CDR3 sequences, approximately 15% found once. Material: a population of CD138-negative cells sorted from bone marrow. All receptors come from a donor aged 40 or over with multiple myeloma.

This clonotype was observed a handful of times. The chain joins TRBV20-1 to TRBJ2-1; D is possibly TRBD2 (5 bases). Germline V lookup: CDR1 DFQATT, CDR2 SNEGSKA (reference sequence). This CDR3 comprises 13 residues. Trimming removed 2 bases at V and 12 bases at J, with 17 bases between. DNA of the CDR3: TGCAGTGCTAGAAGGACTGCCCCGACGGCGCAGTTCTTC. Its translation is CSARRTAPTAQFF.

This chain uses TRBV7-6 with TRBJ2-2, with 8 bases that match TRBD1. V lost 3 bases to trimming and J lost 0 bases; unmatched junction nucleotides: 3. In germline, CDR1 is SGHVS, CDR2 FNYEAQ. CDR3 length: 16 residues. CDR3 DNA sequence: TGTGCCAGCAGCTTCGGACAGGGTCCGAACACCGGGGAGCTGTTTTTT. This encodes CASSFGQGPNTGELFF.

This clonotype has at least ten counts. V is TRBV6-1 and J is TRBJ2-1; 11 positions agree with TRBD2. CDR1 and CDR2 from the germline V gene are MNHNS and SASEGT. This CDR3 is 16 amino acids long. V was pared by 5 bases and J by 2 bases, with 5 bases of the junction left unmatched. Here the CDR3 DNA reads TGTGCCAGCAGTTCTAGCGGGGGGCCCCCCTACAATGAGCAGTTCTTC. It specifies CASSSSGGPPYNEQFF.

This clonotype has ten or more counts. The rearrangement links TRBV27 to TRBJ1-6; D may be TRBD1 (6 bases). The CDR3 has 16 residues. V shed 4 bases and J shed 9 bases, with 19 bases lying between them. The germline CDR1 and CDR2 sequences are MNHEY and SMNVEV (reference sequence). The CDR3 DNA reads as TGTGCCAGCAGTTCAACAAACCAGGGGAAGGCTTCACCCCTCCACTTT. Protein sequence: CASSSTNQGKASPLHF.

This clonotype was seen repeatedly, ten times or more. The rearrangement joins TRBV10-3 to TRBJ2-5; maybe TRBD1 (7 bases). The CDR3 runs 15 residues. Looked up from germline, CDR1 is ENHRY and CDR2 is SYGVKD. The V end lost 2 bases, the J end lost 4 bases, and 14 bases lay between the germline ends. The CDR3 sequence is CAISERGQEGETQYF. CDR3 DNA sequence: TGTGCCATCAGTGAGAGAGGACAGGAGGGAGAGACCCAGTACTTC.

This clonotype has a count of ten or more. This sequence joins TRBV2 and TRBJ2-3, with a tentative D call TRBD2 (6 bases). CDR1 SNHLY and CDR2 FYNNEI come from the germline V gene. Trimming stripped 8 bases from V and 0 bases from J, with 18 bases between. CDR3 length: 16 residues. CDR3 protein: CASPDGGTHSTDTQYF. In nucleotides, the CDR3 is TGTGCCAGCCCCGACGGGGGTACGCACAGCACAGATACGCAGTATTTT.

This clonotype was seen at least ten times. This rearrangement joins TRBV6-1 to TRBJ2-7; D assignment may be TRBD1 or TRBD2 (7 bases each). V was trimmed by 4 bases and J by 6 bases, leaving 13 bases between them. Germline CDR1 and CDR2: MNHNS and SASEGT. CDR3 length: 13 amino acids. This CDR3 reads CASSVFRGGEQYF. In DNA, the CDR3 is TGTGCCAGCAGTGTCTTCAGGGGGGGCGAGCAGTACTTC.

In its sample, this clonotype was seen many times. CDR3 in DNA: TGTGCCAGCAGTTACCCGGGGGTGGGGAGTATCTCCTACGAGCAGTACTTC. This gives the protein CASSYPGVGSISYEQYF. The chain links TRBV6-6 to TRBJ2-7; the D gene is possibly TRBD2 (6 bases). Deletions cut 2 bases from V and 0 bases from J, with 17 bases between. Germline CDR1 reads MNHNY; CDR2 reads SVGAGI (reference sequence). The CDR3 spans 17 residues.

In its sample, this clonotype was seen many times. The genes are TRBV18 and TRBJ2-1; 10 nucleotides align to TRBD2. This CDR3 comprises 19 residues. The V and J ends lost 0 bases and 0 bases, in that order; junction bases with no gene match: 8. Germline V lookup: CDR1 KGHSH, CDR2 LQKENI. The CDR3 DNA is TGTGCCAGCTCACCACCAGTACTAGCGGGACCAAGCTCCTACAATGAGCAGTTCTTC. Amino acid sequence: CASSPPVLAGPSSYNEQFF.

This clonotype was seen repeatedly, ten times or more. The rearrangement links TRBV29-1 to TRBJ2-3; perhaps TRBD2 as D (7 bases). The germline CDR1 and CDR2 sequences are SQVTM and ANQGSEA. The CDR3 contains 15 residues. With 2 bases removed from V and 2 bases from J, the gap between germline ends came to 14 bases. The CDR3 nucleotides are TGCAGCGTTGAAAGGGGGGGGGAGCCCACAGATACGCAGTATTTT. This encodes CSVERGGEPTDTQYF.